The subject of this entry is one TCR beta chain. The antigen is not known. CDR3 size: 14 residues. Deletions cut 4 bases from V and 2 bases from J, with 10 bases between. Germline V gene lookup returns CDR1 KGHSH and CDR2 LQKENI. This sample was included in a study of response to subunit inactivated influenza vaccine. TCRdb used MiXCR to reprocess the RT-PCR reads, holding one entry per CDR3 protein. The table lists roughly 570,000 distinct CDR3 sequences, 10% to 15% of them singletons, with 13% in the top ten. Whole-study results and caveats: After each seasonal influenza vaccination, few new T cells are recruited, the authors suggested.

This clonotype was obtained from a man between 50 and 59 years old who received an inactivated influenza vaccine. The gene calls are TRBV18 and TRBJ2-3; no firm D call. Sequenced material: PBMCs from blood, taken roughly 48 days after vaccination. The CDR3 here is CASSRSQVTDTQYF. As DNA, the CDR3 is TGTGCCAGCTCACGATCTCAGGTCACAGATACGCAGTATTTT.